Below, 22 T cell receptor beta chains from the same sample are listed, as sequenced in a study of PD-1 blockade in classical Hodgkin lymphoma. Time point given: cycle 4 day 1 (C4D1), after about 6 weeks of nivolumab. Brentuximab vedotin exposure varied among the patients, all of whom had relapsed after autologous stem cell transplantation. From thawed PBMCs, CD8+ T cells were isolated by magnetic negative selection. The repertoire was sequenced with immunoSEQ multiplex PCR; TCRdb's copy has only in-frame clones and lacks some. The repertoire consists of about 6,800 clones, with 60% occurring once and the leading ten covering roughly 10%. The material was CD8+ T cells from blood, obtained before the fourth cycle of nivolumab. The receptors were sampled from a human donor with classical Hodgkin lymphoma.

The rearrangement uses TRBV30 and TRBJ2-3; perhaps TRBD1 as D (7 bases). CDR1 is GTSNPN, CDR2 SVGIG, per germline (reference sequence). Deletions cut 2 bases from V and 14 bases from J, with 14 bases between. This CDR3 has 11 amino acids. CDR3 sequence: CAWSRETGTYF. In DNA form, the CDR3 reads TGTGCCTGGAGTCGGGAGACAGGGACGTATTTT.

This clone was seen a handful of times. The chain recombines TRBV18 with TRBJ2-2, with a tentative D call TRBD1 (6 bases). There are 17 residues in the CDR3. The ends were cut back, 10 bases at V and 0 bases at J, with 21 bases in the middle. Germline V gene data show CDR1 as KGHSH and CDR2 as LQKENI. CDR3 nucleotide sequence: TGTGCCACCTACCAGGAGGACAGCTATACGAACACCGGGGAGCTGTTTTTT. It yields the protein CATYQEDSYTNTGELFF.

This clone was recorded only once. The genes are TRBV6-1 and TRBJ1-5; D gene uncertain. The germline CDR1 and CDR2 sequences are MNHNS and SASEGT. V was trimmed by 5 bases and J by 5 bases, leaving 13 bases between them. This CDR3 comprises 14 residues. For the CDR3, the DNA is TGTGCCAGCAGTTCTGGTCAACACCATCAGCCCCAGCATTTT. Translated: CASSSGQHHQPQHF.

The chain uses TRBV9 and TRBJ2-1; D is unresolved. V was cut by 0 bases and J by 5 bases, with 6 bases left in between. CDR1 is SGDLS, CDR2 YYNGEE, per germline. CDR3 length: 13 residues. The CDR3 nucleotides are TGTGCCAGCAGCGTAGAACCGGACAATGAGCAGTTCTTC. It yields the protein CASSVEPDNEQFF.

The chain joins TRBV7-9 to TRBJ1-1, with unresolved D. Trimming pared 1 base from V and 2 bases from J, leaving 5 bases between. CDR3 size: 13 residues. Germline CDR1 and CDR2: SEHNR and FQNEAQ (reference sequence). The CDR3 DNA reads as TGTGCCAGCAGCTTAGAGGTCAACACTGAAGCTTTCTTT. It yields the protein CASSLEVNTEAFF.

The rearrangement links TRBV19 to TRBJ1-4; perhaps TRBD1 as D (6 bases). There are 17 residues in the CDR3. V was trimmed by 6 bases and J by 6 bases, leaving 23 bases between them. Looked up from germline, CDR1 is LNHDA and CDR2 is SQIVND (reference sequence). CDR3 residues: CASRDSGGRRHYEKLFF. The CDR3, as DNA: TGTGCCAGTAGGGACAGTGGGGGTCGGCGCCACTATGAAAAACTGTTTTTT.

This chain joins TRBV6-1 and TRBJ2-1; TRBD2 matches at 10 bases. After removal of 4 bases from V and 8 bases from J, the junction contained 5 bases not matched to a gene. Germline values: CDR1 MNHNS, CDR2 SASEGT. The CDR3 consists of 14 residues. This chain's CDR3 is CASSVLAGRHEQFF. CDR3 in DNA: TGTGCCAGCAGTGTACTAGCGGGAAGGCATGAGCAGTTCTTC.

The chain employs TRBV28 and TRBJ2-1, with TRBD2 matching over 8 bases. The junction had 1 base not matched to a gene; V was cut back by 5 bases and J by 1 base. CDR1 is MDHEN and CDR2 is SYDVKM in the germline V gene. The CDR3 sequence is 14 residues long. The CDR3 bases are TGTGCCAGCAGTCGCGGGAGGTCCTACAATGAGCAGTTCTTC. Protein sequence: CASSRGRSYNEQFF.

The rearrangement links TRBV7-3 to TRBJ2-7; D is unclear. CDR1 is SGHTA, CDR2 FQGTGA, per germline. The CDR3 totals 13 residues. Trimming stripped 0 bases from V and 5 bases from J, with 8 bases between. The CDR3 DNA follows: TGTGCCAGCAGCTTAACGCCCCTCAACGAGCAGTACTTC. Its protein product is CASSLTPLNEQYF.

This sequence joins TRBV6-5 and TRBJ1-2; 8 bases align to TRBD1. Per germline, CDR1 MNHEY and CDR2 SVGAGI. J was trimmed by 4 bases and V by 6 bases; bases with no gene match: 1. CDR3 length: 12 amino acids. For the CDR3, the DNA is TGTGCCAGCAGGCAGGGGGCCTATGGCTACACCTTC. This translates into CASRQGAYGYTF.

The gene calls are TRBV6-5 and TRBJ1-2; maybe TRBD1 (6 bases). The germline V gene has CDR1 MNHEY and CDR2 SVGAGI. The V gene lost 8 bases and the J gene lost 5 bases, with 12 bases spanning the gap. The CDR3 consists of 12 residues. This chain's CDR3 is CASHRQGYGYTF. The DNA for the CDR3 is TGTGCCAGCCATCGCCAGGGGTATGGCTACACCTTC.

V gene TRBV9 combines with J gene TRBJ2-7; D is possibly TRBD2 (6 bases). The CDR3 consists of 14 residues. CDR1 and CDR2 from the germline V gene are SGDLS and YYNGEE. V shed 3 bases and J shed 0 bases, with 10 bases lying between them. DNA for the CDR3: TGTGCCAGCAGCGCCGGGACTGACTCCTACGAGCAGTACTTC. Translation gives CASSAGTDSYEQYF.

The genes are TRBV11-3 and TRBJ2-1; D is possibly TRBD2 (6 bases). CDR1 and CDR2 from the germline V gene are SGHNT and YENEEA. V was clipped by 0 bases and J by 5 bases, with 11 bases between them. The CDR3 is 15 amino acids. The CDR3 sequence: CASSLDHGSHNEQFF. The CDR3 region has the DNA TGTGCCAGCAGCTTAGATCACGGGAGTCACAATGAGCAGTTCTTC.

This chain joins TRBV19 and TRBJ2-1; 13 bases match TRBD2. The CDR3 runs to 16 residues. Losses at the gene ends were 5 bases for V and 2 bases for J; bases not matched to a gene: 3. The germline gives CDR1 LNHDA, CDR2 SQIVND (reference sequence). The CDR3 DNA reads as TGTGCCAGTAGTTTACTAGCGGGAGGGCCCTACAATGAGCAGTTCTTC. Translating it yields CASSLLAGGPYNEQFF.

The V call is TRBV28, the J call TRBJ2-7; TRBD1 matches at 8 bases. CDR3 length: 14 residues. V shed 6 bases and J 0 bases; nucleotides not matched to a gene: 4. Per the germline V gene, CDR1 is MDHEN and CDR2 is SYDVKM. This CDR3 reads CASREQGDSYEQYF. The DNA of the CDR3 is TGTGCCAGCAGAGAACAGGGGGACTCCTACGAGCAGTACTTC.

This clone was seen once. This sequence joins TRBV11-2 and TRBJ2-7, with D perhaps being TRBD1 or TRBD2 (5 bases each). V lost 7 bases and J 3 bases, leaving 13 bases between the germline ends. This CDR3 has 13 amino acids. CDR1 is SGHAT, CDR2 FQNNGV, per germline. The CDR3 loop reads CASNPGPFYEQYF. The CDR3 nucleotides are TGTGCCAGCAACCCGGGACCGTTCTACGAGCAGTACTTC.

In this sample, this clone turned up a few times. The chain has TRBV27 and TRBJ2-3, with D possibly matching TRBD2 (6 bases). This CDR3 has 17 amino acids. V dropped 8 bases and J dropped 4 bases, with 25 bases sitting between them. CDR1 is MNHEY, CDR2 SMNVEV, per germline (reference sequence). CDR3 coding DNA: TGTGCCAGCGTCCTGGAGGGGAGGAGGGTTTCGGCAGATACGCAGTATTTT. Translating gives CASVLEGRRVSADTQYF.

The chain links TRBV15 to TRBJ2-1; 7 bases align to TRBD1. The germline CDR1 and CDR2 sequences are LNHNV and YYDKDF (reference sequence). The junction had 10 bases not matched to a gene; V was cut back by 1 base and J by 7 bases. This CDR3 is 16 amino acids long. The CDR3 here is CATSRGGRQGMNEQFF. The CDR3 DNA reads as TGTGCCACCAGCAGAGGGGGACGACAGGGTATGAATGAGCAGTTCTTC.

V usage is TRBV10-3 and J usage is TRBJ2-5, with 14 bases that match TRBD2. The CDR3 is 16 amino acids. Losses at the gene ends were 6 bases for V and 5 bases for J; bases not matched to a gene: 8. Germline CDR1 is ENHRY and CDR2 is SYGVKD. The CDR3 loop reads CAIRPGLAGAGETQYF. DNA of the CDR3: TGTGCCATCAGGCCGGGACTAGCGGGAGCAGGGGAGACCCAGTACTTC.

The chain carries TRBV6-5 and TRBJ1-5; D remains ambiguous. The CDR3 is 12 amino acids. The V end was cut by 7 bases, the J end by 2 bases, with 6 bases between. In germline, CDR1 is MNHEY, CDR2 SVGAGI. The CDR3 DNA follows: TGTGCCAGCACTAAGGGCAATCAGCCCCAGCATTTT. This translates into CASTKGNQPQHF.

V usage is TRBV19 and J usage is TRBJ1-1; possible D gene TRBD1, 6 bases. This CDR3 is 13 amino acids long. Per germline, CDR1 LNHDA and CDR2 SQIVND (reference sequence). With 9 bases removed from V and 3 bases from J, the gap between germline ends came to 14 bases. The CDR3 DNA follows: TGTGCCAGCCAACAGGGAGGATACACTGAAGCTTTCTTT. As protein: CASQQGGYTEAFF.

CDR3: CASSRTGVRDTQYF. CDR3 coding DNA: TGTGCCAGCAGTCGGACAGGGGTAAGAGATACGCAGTATTTT. This rearrangement joins TRBV27 to TRBJ2-3, with 9 bases aligning to TRBD1. This CDR3 spans 14 amino acids. Germline lookup yields CDR1 MNHEY and CDR2 SMNVEV (reference sequence). The junction had 5 bases not matched to a gene; V was cut back by 5 bases and J by 5 bases.